The table lists the clone carrying this T cell receptor (beta chain) with a count of one. This sample is part of a study of blood T cell repertoires in COVID-19. Germline V CDR1 and CDR2: MDHEN, SYDVKM. CDR3 length: 17 residues. V dropped 6 bases and J dropped 0 bases, with 17 bases sitting between them. Method: immunoSEQ multiplex PCR; TCRdb's copy keeps in-frame clones and lacks some. The sample has about 150,000 clones; over 70% are singletons. Input material: peripheral blood. The gene calls are TRBV28 and TRBJ1-4; possible D gene TRBD1, 6 bases. The TCR was taken from a man between 45 and 60 years old with active or convalescent COVID-19. Written as DNA, the CDR3 is TGTGCCAGCAGGGCCGGGACATCGAAACCAACTAATGAAAAACTGTTTTTT. Protein sequence: CASRAGTSKPTNEKLFF.